This T cell receptor (beta chain) originates from a study of blood T cell repertoires in COVID-19. In the original analysis: Reference gene primers were amplified, and this amplification served to estimate nucleated cell counts. The table came from immunoSEQ multiplex PCR; TCRdb's copy has only in-frame clones and leaves some out. The DNA gave D and trimming, while V, J and clone size come from that table. Among 150,000 to 200,000 clones listed, roughly 80% were seen once. The CDR3 runs to 15 residues. V lost 2 bases, J lost 0 bases, and 9 bases lay in between. Germline V CDR1 and CDR2: SGHRS, YFSETQ. Enrollees, roughly 18 to 89 years old, lived in approximately 25 US areas. Cohort allocation depended upon clinical history that participants reported.

The sequenced material came from PBMCs or T cells enriched from blood (not recorded which). The source is a middle-aged woman with acute COVID-19. The chain carries TRBV5-1 and TRBJ1-5; D may be TRBD1 (6 bases). The CDR3: CASSLTGYSNQPQHF. The CDR3 nucleotides are TGCGCCAGCAGCTTAACAGGGTATAGCAATCAGCCCCAGCATTTT.